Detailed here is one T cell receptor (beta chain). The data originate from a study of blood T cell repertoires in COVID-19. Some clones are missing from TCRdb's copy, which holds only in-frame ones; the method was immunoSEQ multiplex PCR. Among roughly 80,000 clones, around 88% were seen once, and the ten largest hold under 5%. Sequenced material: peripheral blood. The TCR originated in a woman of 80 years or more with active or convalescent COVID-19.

CDR3 nucleotides: TGTGCCAGCAGTCAGAACAGGGGAAACTCACCCCTCCACTTT. Its protein is CASSQNRGNSPLHF. The V gene is TRBV6-2 or TRBV6-3, the J gene TRBJ1-6; 7 bases line up with TRBD1. J lost 10 bases, V lost 5 bases, and 8 bases had no gene match. Per the germline V gene, CDR1 is MNHEY and CDR2 is SVGEGT. The CDR3 consists of 14 residues.